The 15 T cell receptor beta chains given below trace back to one sample, sequenced in a study of T cell repertoires in cytomegalovirus infection. TCRdb called the reads again in MiXCR, with one record for every CDR3 protein. The data show 740,000 or so distinct CDR3 sequences, with 35% to 45% seen just once and 2.8% held by the top ten. Sequencing input: PBMCs. All receptors derive from a human donor in good health (CMV status not recorded). Some clones in this sample may be carry-over from other donors' samples.

The chain links TRBV7-2 to TRBJ1-1, with D tentatively TRBD1 (5 bases). Trimming left V 3 bases short and J 1 base short, with 12 bases between. Germline values: CDR1 SGHTA, CDR2 FQGNSA. The CDR3 is made up of 15 amino acids. The CDR3 DNA sequence: TGTGCCAGCAGCTTTGCGGGACGGAGGAACACTGAAGCTTTCTTT. Encoded protein: CASSFAGRRNTEAFF.

This clonotype was seen more than once but under ten times. J is TRBJ1-1 and V is TRBV4-1, with D possibly matching TRBD1 (5 bases). The V and J ends lost 3 bases and 6 bases respectively, with 14 bases between them. Germline V gene lookup returns CDR1 MGHRA and CDR2 YSYEKL. The CDR3 runs to 14 residues. The CDR3 DNA reads TGCGCCAGCAGCCATCAACCGGGACGAGCTGAAGCTTTCTTT. This sequence encodes CASSHQPGRAEAFF.

The table lists this clonotype with a few counts. The genes are TRBV7-2 and TRBJ1-2; D is uncertain. The CDR3 totals 14 residues. Per germline, CDR1 SGHTA and CDR2 FQGNSA. The V gene lost 2 bases and the J gene lost 6 bases, with 13 bases spanning the gap. The CDR3 region has the DNA TGTGCCAGCAGCTTAACTCGCGTTGGGGATGGCTACACCTTC. Amino acids: CASSLTRVGDGYTF.

V gene TRBV5-4 combines with J gene TRBJ1-1, with unresolved D. Per germline, CDR1 SGHNT and CDR2 YYREEE (reference sequence). Deletions cut 4 bases from V and 1 base from J, with 11 bases between. CDR3 length: 14 residues. Here the CDR3 reads CASSPTLGNTEAFF. The DNA of the CDR3 is TGTGCCAGCAGCCCGACTCTCGGGAACACTGAAGCTTTCTTT. Filled out from reference TRBV5-4 and TRBJ1-1, the complete variable domain reads ETGVTQSPTHLIKTRGQQVTLRCSSQSGHNTVSWYQQALGQGPQFIFQYYREEENGRGNFPPRFSGLQFPNYSSELNVNALELDDSALYLCASSPTLGNTEAFFGQGTRLTVV.

This clonotype was picked up a small number of times. The V call is TRBV6-5, the J call TRBJ2-1; the D gene is possibly TRBD2 (6 bases). Between the trimmed V and J ends, which lost 6 bases and 1 base, there was a span of 13 bases. The CDR3 is made up of 15 amino acids. Germline CDR1 and CDR2: MNHEY and SVGAGI. The CDR3 region has the DNA TGTGCCAGCAGACTTAGCGGAACTTCCTACAATGAGCAGTTCTTC. Amino acids: CASRLSGTSYNEQFF.

This clonotype was seen many times. This chain connects TRBV6-1 to TRBJ1-5; D gene ambiguous. Germline V lookup: CDR1 MNHNS, CDR2 SASEGT. The CDR3 loop spans 16 amino acids. Trimming removed 1 base from V and 4 bases from J, with 14 bases in between. CDR3: CASSEGAGLLNQPQHF. CDR3 DNA: TGTGCCAGCAGTGAAGGGGCAGGTCTCCTGAATCAGCCCCAGCATTTT.

This clonotype was found a few times. The V call is TRBV11-2, the J call TRBJ1-1; D remains ambiguous. Per germline, CDR1 SGHAT and CDR2 FQNNGV. The CDR3 length is 15 residues. The V end lost 0 bases, the J end lost 5 bases, and 13 bases lay between the germline ends. CDR3 DNA sequence: TGTGCCAGCAGCTTAGACCGGGCCGCGGGGACTGAAGCTTTCTTT. Protein: CASSLDRAAGTEAFF.

The gene calls are TRBV15 and TRBJ1-2; 8 positions agree with TRBD1. CDR1 is LNHNV, CDR2 YYDKDF, per germline (reference sequence). V gave up 8 bases and J gave up 2 bases; unmatched junction bases: 16. The CDR3 has 17 residues. CDR3 in amino acids: CATFTPDRVSPNYGYTF. As DNA, the CDR3 is TGTGCCACCTTTACTCCGGACAGGGTATCTCCCAACTATGGCTACACCTTC.

This chain connects TRBV7-9 to TRBJ1-5; 7 nucleotides line up with TRBD1. V lost 3 bases and J lost 6; bases outside the gene matches: 8. CDR3 length: 15 amino acids. The germline gives CDR1 SEHNR, CDR2 FQNEAQ (reference sequence). The CDR3 loop reads CASSLGEGAAQPQHF. In nucleotides, the CDR3 is TGTGCCAGCAGCTTGGGAGAGGGGGCGGCTCAGCCCCAGCATTTT.

The chain uses TRBV19 and TRBJ2-5; 14 positions match TRBD2. The junction had 8 bases not matched to a gene; V was cut back by 5 bases and J by 6 bases. The CDR3 sequence is 16 residues long. The V gene's germline CDR1 is LNHDA and CDR2 SQIVND (reference sequence). The CDR3 loop is CASSPTSGGGGKTQYF. For the CDR3, the DNA is TGTGCCAGTAGTCCGACTAGCGGGGGGGGCGGAAAGACCCAGTACTTC.

The chain recombines TRBV25-1 with TRBJ2-2, with D unresolved. This CDR3 has 14 residues. V lost 6 bases and J lost 1, with 9 bases in between. Looked up from germline, CDR1 is MGHDK and CDR2 is SYGVNS. CDR3 bases: TGTGCCAGCAGCAGGCAGATGAACACCGGGGAGCTGTTTTTT. As protein: CASSRQMNTGELFF.

As to this clonotype: Since no conserved phenylalanine or tryptophan closes the CDR3, a read error is the likely cause. The CDR3 DNA is TGTGCCAGCAGCTTCTCCAGGAACACTGAAGCTTTCTCT. Protein sequence: CASSFSRNTEAFS. The genes are TRBV5-6 and TRBJ1-1, with D uncertain. Trimming shortened V by 2 bases and J by 1 base, and 6 bases separated the two germline ends. This CDR3 region has 13 residues. The germline CDR1 and CDR2 sequences are SGHDT and YYEEEE.

This clonotype appeared a few times. The chain uses TRBV19 and TRBJ2-3; TRBD1 or TRBD2 may be the D gene (5 bases each). The V end lost 4 bases, the J end lost 8 bases, and 16 bases lay between the germline ends. The CDR3 runs 14 residues. The germline V gene has CDR1 LNHDA and CDR2 SQIVND (reference sequence). The DNA of the CDR3 is TGTGCCAGTAGTAGGGGGACCCGGACTCTTACGCAGTATTTT. Encoded protein: CASSRGTRTLTQYF.

This chain connects TRBV12-3 or TRBV12-4 to TRBJ1-5; D unclear. This CDR3 comprises 12 residues. Trimming shortened V by 7 bases and J by 7 bases, and 11 bases separated the two germline ends. CDR3 bases: TGTGCCAGCAAGGGCGTGGGCCAGCCCCAGCATTTT. It encodes CASKGVGQPQHF.

V usage is TRBV29-1 and J usage is TRBJ2-6; tentatively, D is TRBD1 or TRBD2 (5 bases each). Germline loops: CDR1 SQVTM, CDR2 ANQGSEA. The CDR3 has 17 amino acids. V was clipped by 6 bases and J by 4 bases, with 22 bases between them. The CDR3 spells CSVERGSRGWGANVLTF. In DNA form, the CDR3 reads TGCAGCGTAGAAAGGGGATCTCGAGGGTGGGGGGCCAACGTCCTGACTTTC.